A single sample gave rise to the 29 T cell receptor beta chains below, sequenced in a study of cytomegalovirus exposure and HLA in healthy donors. The PCR ran on 60 Vbeta and 13 Jbeta primers. Repertoires were generated with immunoSEQ multiplex PCR, while TCRdb's copy carries only in-frame clones and drops some. The sample has 100,000 or so clones; around 75% are singletons. Sequencing was performed on PBMCs. The source is a man aged 50 to 60 in good health and CMV-seronegative.

The V gene is TRBV11-2, the J gene TRBJ2-5; 7 bases map to TRBD1. CDR3 length: 13 amino acids. V trimming: 5 bases; J trimming: 9 bases; junction bases outside the gene matches: 9. Germline loops: CDR1 SGHAT, CDR2 FQNNGV. In DNA form, the CDR3 reads TGTGCCAGCAGCCCCGACAGGGCGGTGTCCCAGTACTTC. This codes for CASSPDRAVSQYF.

The chain employs TRBV19 and TRBJ2-2; D perhaps matches TRBD2 (6 bases). Germline values: CDR1 LNHDA, CDR2 SQIVND (reference sequence). This CDR3 comprises 15 residues. With 9 bases removed from V and 3 bases from J, the gap between germline ends came to 17 bases. The CDR3 DNA follows: TGTGCCAGCCAACGGGGGAGAAGTGACACCGGGGAGCTGTTTTTT. As protein: CASQRGRSDTGELFF.

The chain employs TRBV11-2 and TRBJ2-2, with 8 nucleotides matching TRBD1. V lost 7 bases, J lost 5 bases, and 12 bases stayed unmatched. There are 16 residues in the CDR3. Germline V gives CDR1 SGHAT, CDR2 FQNNGV. The CDR3 coding sequence is TGTGCCAGCACCCCGGCAGGGGGCATTACGACCGGGGAGCTGTTTTTT. Amino acids: CASTPAGGITTGELFF.

This clone showed up just a few times. The V and J genes are TRBV7-6 and TRBJ2-1; 7 positions match TRBD1. Trimming took 5 bases from V and 4 from J; bases not matched to a gene: 14. The length of the CDR3 is 17 residues. Germline lookup yields CDR1 SGHVS and CDR2 FNYEAQ. CDR3 nucleotides: TGTGCCAGCAGCCACAGGACAGGACTCGGATCATACAATGAGCAGTTCTTC. Protein product: CASSHRTGLGSYNEQFF.

This clone was seen just once. In DNA form, the CDR3 reads TGCGCCAGCAGCCTTCCCCGCGGGACAGCACAAGAGACCCAGTACTTC. The encoded protein is CASSLPRGTAQETQYF. V is TRBV5-1 and J is TRBJ2-5; weak D call: TRBD1 (7 bases). The length of the CDR3 is 16 residues. CDR1 is SGHRS and CDR2 is YFSETQ in the germline V gene. V was pared by 4 bases and J by 2 bases, with 18 bases between.

This chain uses TRBV28 with TRBJ2-7; the match to TRBD2 covers 14 bases. Trimming cost V 2 bases and J 6 bases; bases outside gene matches: 6. Germline V lookup: CDR1 MDHEN, CDR2 SYDVKM. The CDR3 runs to 16 residues. The CDR3 coding sequence is TGTGCCAGCAGTTTAGCCACGACTAGCGGGAGGGGCGAGCAGTACTTC. It is translated as CASSLATTSGRGEQYF.

This clone was seen only a few times. The chain couples TRBV2 to TRBJ2-1, with 11 bases lining up with TRBD1. This CDR3 spans 20 amino acids. The V segment lost 5 bases and the J segment 6 bases; nucleotides outside the gene matches: 21. The germline CDR1 and CDR2 sequences are SNHLY and FYNNEI. The CDR3 nucleotides are TGTGCCAGCAGTTATTCCGGGACAGGGGGTGGGAGGGCCTCTAGCAATGAGCAGTTCTTC. Protein: CASSYSGTGGGRASSNEQFF.

This clone was observed a handful of times. The chain couples TRBV5-1 to TRBJ2-1, with 7 bases fitting TRBD2. This CDR3 is built from 15 residues. Trimming took 0 bases from V and 0 from J; bases not matched to a gene: 0. The V gene's germline CDR1 is SGHRS and CDR2 YFSETQ. DNA for the CDR3: TGCGCCAGCAGCTTGGGGGGGGGCTCCTACAATGAGCAGTTCTTC. Translating gives CASSLGGGSYNEQFF.

This clone was recorded a few times. The V call is TRBV6-5, the J call TRBJ1-1; D gene unclear. Germline CDR1 and CDR2: MNHEY and SVGAGI. The V end was cut by 5 bases, the J end by 8 bases, with 18 bases between. The CDR3 has 14 amino acids. The CDR3 here is CASSEVLLLTEAFF. CDR3 DNA sequence: TGTGCCAGCAGTGAAGTTCTCCTACTAACGGAAGCTTTCTTT.

This clone was detected once. The rearrangement uses TRBV23-1 and TRBJ1-1; D is unresolved. Being an ORF, TRBV23-1 has a function that is uncertain. Trimming took off 8 bases at V and 2 bases at J, with 9 bases between the two ends. The CDR3 spans 12 residues. CDR3 bases: TGCGCCAGCCCGGGGTGTAACACTGAAGCTTTCTTT. Protein: CASPGCNTEAFF.

Many counts were recorded for this clone. This rearrangement joins TRBV6-5 to TRBJ2-7; D not resolved. Trimming took 1 base from V and 0 from J, leaving 13 bases between them. CDR3 length: 16 residues. Germline loops: CDR1 MNHEY, CDR2 SVGAGI. In DNA, the CDR3 is TGTGCCAGCAGTTACTGGAGCGCATCTAGCTCCTACGAGCAGTACTTC. This codes for CASSYWSASSSYEQYF.

The V and J genes are TRBV7-9 and TRBJ1-2, with D maybe TRBD1 (5 bases). With 1 base removed from V and 8 bases from J, the gap between germline ends came to 14 bases. Germline CDR1 SEHNR, CDR2 FQNEAQ (reference sequence). CDR3 length equals 14 residues. CDR3 sequence reads: CASSLERQLGGYTF. DNA for the CDR3: TGTGCCAGCAGCTTAGAACGACAGCTGGGGGGCTACACCTTC.

This clone was counted between two and nine times. The J gene is TRBJ1-2, the V gene TRBV5-1, with TRBD1 identical over 8 bases. CDR1 and CDR2 from the germline V gene are SGHRS and YFSETQ. Unmatched junction bases numbered 2, after V lost 4 bases and J lost 6 bases. The CDR3 extends over 12 amino acids. The CDR3 bases are TGCGCCAGCAGCCCACAGGGGGATGGCTACACCTTC. It translates to CASSPQGDGYTF.

This chain uses TRBV7-9 with TRBJ2-7, with D tentatively TRBD1 (5 bases). CDR1 and CDR2 from the germline V gene are SEHNR and FQNEAQ (reference sequence). The CDR3 extends over 15 amino acids. V dropped 1 base and J dropped 0 bases, with 10 bases sitting between them. This CDR3 is CASSLGTFLSYEQYF. The CDR3 DNA reads as TGTGCCAGCAGCTTAGGGACATTCCTCTCCTACGAGCAGTACTTC.

On this clone: The same CDR3 can be traced to other DNA sequences in this sample. The rearrangement uses TRBV18 and TRBJ2-7; D is unclear. CDR3 length: 13 residues. The germline V gene has CDR1 KGHSH and CDR2 LQKENI. V lost 3 bases, J lost 2 bases, and 8 bases lay in between. The CDR3 nucleotides are TGTGCCAGCTCACCGTCGAACACCTACGAGCAGTACTTC. Its protein is CASSPSNTYEQYF.

This clone was seen a handful of times. The chain uses TRBV5-4 and TRBJ2-5; D is possibly TRBD2 (6 bases). V lost 2 bases, J lost 4 bases, and 9 bases lay in between. Germline V gene sequence: CDR1 SGHNT, CDR2 YYREEE (reference sequence). The CDR3 length is 13 residues. The DNA for the CDR3 is TGTGCCAGCAGCTTTATCGGGGGAGAGACCCAGTACTTC. Protein sequence: CASSFIGGETQYF. The full variable domain, its missing parts supplied by reference TRBV5-4 and TRBJ2-5, is ETGVTQSPTHLIKTRGQQVTLRCSSQSGHNTVSWYQQALGQGPQFIFQYYREEENGRGNFPPRFSGLQFPNYSSELNVNALELDDSALYLCASSFIGGETQYFGPGTRLLVL.

The V gene is TRBV18, the J gene TRBJ2-3; 15 nucleotides agree with TRBD2. Per germline, CDR1 KGHSH and CDR2 LQKENI. Trimming at V came to 2 bases and at J to 3 bases, leaving 3 bases not matched to a gene. CDR3 size: 17 residues. The CDR3 nucleotides are TGTGCCAGCTCACCAATGGGACTAGCGGGAGGAACAGATACGCAGTATTTT. Translated: CASSPMGLAGGTDTQYF.

This clone was found a few times. The gene calls are TRBV5-1 and TRBJ2-1; TRBD1 matches 8 bases. This CDR3 has 14 amino acids. With 4 bases clipped from V and 5 bases from J, the junction kept 5 bases outside the gene matches. Germline V gives CDR1 SGHRS, CDR2 YFSETQ. The CDR3 spells CASSSQGQDNEQFF. CDR3 DNA sequence: TGCGCCAGCAGCAGCCAGGGACAGGACAATGAGCAGTTCTTC.

The chain links TRBV5-1 to TRBJ2-5, with 10 bases aligning to TRBD2. The V gene's germline CDR1 is SGHRS and CDR2 YFSETQ. This CDR3 region has 17 residues. V dropped 0 bases and J dropped 2; count of bases not matched to a gene: 7. Written as DNA, the CDR3 is TGCGCCAGCAGCTTGGGTAGCGGGAGGATGGGGCAAGAGACCCAGTACTTC. Amino acid sequence: CASSLGSGRMGQETQYF.

This chain uses TRBV7-2 with TRBJ1-6, with D tentatively TRBD1 (6 bases). The CDR3 spans 17 residues. In germline, CDR1 is SGHTA, CDR2 FQGNSA. With 5 bases removed from V and 14 bases from J, the gap between germline ends came to 28 bases. CDR3 in amino acids: CASSRLRAPTGSSSLHF. The CDR3 nucleotides read TGTGCCAGCAGCCGATTACGAGCCCCTACAGGGAGTAGTTCCCTCCACTTT.

The chain uses TRBV5-1 and TRBJ1-1; 8 bases are a match to TRBD1. V shed 1 base, J shed 5 bases, and the junction held 10 bases outside the gene matches. The CDR3 is 16 residues long. Per the germline V gene, CDR1 is SGHRS and CDR2 is YFSETQ. Written as DNA, the CDR3 is TGCGCCAGCAGCTTGCCGGGACAGGCCAGAGGGACTGAAGCTTTCTTT. This translates into CASSLPGQARGTEAFF.

Notes on this clone: A junction end diverges from the germline sequence, so it may reflect a read error. V is TRBV7-9 and J is TRBJ2-5; possibly TRBD1 for D (6 bases). Per the germline V gene, CDR1 is SEHNR and CDR2 is FQNEAQ (reference sequence). There are 15 residues in the CDR3. DNA of the CDR3: TGTTCCAGCAGCTTAGTTTTACAGGGACGAGAGACCCAGTACTTC. It specifies CSSSLVLQGRETQYF.

The chain couples TRBV7-3 to TRBJ2-1, with D possibly being TRBD2 (6 bases). The CDR3 length is 14 residues. V was trimmed by 0 bases and J by 6 bases, leaving 9 bases between them. Per the germline V gene, CDR1 is SGHTA and CDR2 is FQGTGA. CDR3 coding DNA: TGTGCCAGCAGCTTAACTGTGGGGGGCAATGAGCAGTTCTTC. Translating it yields CASSLTVGGNEQFF.

V and J are TRBV27 and TRBJ1-1; D is perhaps TRBD1 (6 bases). The CDR3 runs 18 residues. Trimming removed 5 bases from V and 6 bases from J, with 28 bases in between. CDR1 is MNHEY and CDR2 is SMNVEV in the germline V gene (reference sequence). Written as DNA, the CDR3 is TGTGCCAGCAGTCCAAAGGGGACATCTGCGTGGAGAAGCGCTGAAGCTTTCTTT. Its translation is CASSPKGTSAWRSAEAFF.

The V call is TRBV11-3, the J call TRBJ2-1; 10 bases agree with TRBD2. J lost 7 bases, V lost 1 base, and 4 bases had no gene match. Per the germline V gene, CDR1 is SGHNT and CDR2 is YENEEA. The CDR3 length is 15 residues. CDR3 in DNA: TGTGCCAGCAGCTTAGGAGCGGGGGGGGATAATGAGCAGTTCTTC. Translated: CASSLGAGGDNEQFF.

The V call is TRBV10-1, the J call TRBJ1-1; a weak D match, TRBD1 (6 bases). Trimming stripped 0 bases from V and 8 bases from J, with 19 bases between. The V gene's germline CDR1 is WNHNN and CDR2 SYGVQD (reference sequence). CDR3 length: 16 residues. The CDR3 is CASSESGRPKRGEAFF. As DNA, the CDR3 is TGCGCCAGCAGTGAGTCTGGCAGGCCTAAAAGGGGGGAAGCTTTCTTT.

This clone has more than one count but fewer than ten. The V call is TRBV18, the J call TRBJ1-5, with D possibly being TRBD1 (6 bases). CDR1 is KGHSH, CDR2 LQKENI, per germline. Trimming stripped 4 bases from V and 7 bases from J, with 14 bases between. The CDR3 is 14 residues long. The CDR3 region is CASSLGGQGQPQHF. CDR3 DNA sequence: TGTGCCAGCTCACTCGGGGGGCAGGGACAGCCCCAGCATTTT.

The J gene is TRBJ1-5, the V gene TRBV27, with TRBD1 as a possible D gene (5 bases). CDR3 size: 13 residues. Germline values: CDR1 MNHEY, CDR2 SMNVEV (reference sequence). V was trimmed by 5 bases and J by 2 bases, leaving 7 bases between them. CDR3 DNA: TGTGCCAGCAGTATACAGGGCAATCAGCCCCAGCATTTT. Translation gives CASSIQGNQPQHF.

The J gene is TRBJ1-4, the V gene TRBV27, with D possibly matching TRBD1 (5 bases). The CDR3 is 19 residues long. CDR1 is MNHEY, CDR2 SMNVEV, per germline (reference sequence). With 4 bases removed from V and 3 bases from J, the gap between germline ends came to 24 bases. Here the CDR3 reads CASSSSAGFDLQANEKLFF. The CDR3 DNA follows: TGTGCCAGCAGTTCTTCAGCCGGATTCGATTTACAGGCTAATGAAAAACTGTTTTTT.